Listed below are T cell receptor beta chains from one sample, sequenced in a study of control samples from healthy donors and cancer patients. Here immunoSEQ multiplex PCR was the method, and the copy in TCRdb shows in-frame clones only, minus some. The table has 150,000 or so clones, roughly 94% seen once. The specimen sequenced was PBMCs. Receptors originate from a man in his fifties or sixties with colorectal cancer. Both conserved end residues are part of each CDR3. Fields, in order: J gene, CDR3 length, D gene, V gene, clone size, CDR3 DNA, CDR3 protein. The D gene is left open where the match is weak. A clone size is listed for some rows: how often the clone was seen (once, few, many), or a class if it is expanded.

j_gene: TRBJ1-6; len: 15; d_gene: .; v_gene: TRBV10-3; abundance: .; CDR3nt: TGTGCCATCAGTGAGTCTAGGGTCGTGACTTCACCCCTCCACTTT; CDR3aa: CAISESRVVTSPLHF
j_gene: TRBJ1-1; len: 13; d_gene: .; v_gene: TRBV18; abundance: .; CDR3nt: TGTGCCAGCTCACCAGGGTTGGACACTGAAGCTTTCTTT; CDR3aa: CASSPGLDTEAFF
j_gene: TRBJ1-2; len: 13; d_gene: TRBD1; v_gene: TRBV6-5; abundance: .; CDR3nt: TGTGCCAGCAACTCGGACAGGGGTGGTGGCTACACCTTC; CDR3aa: CASNSDRGGGYTF
j_gene: TRBJ1-2; len: 13; d_gene: .; v_gene: TRBV14; abundance: .; CDR3nt: TGTGCCAGCAGCCAAGGAGGATTCTATGGCTACACCTTC; CDR3aa: CASSQGGFYGYTF
j_gene: TRBJ1-2; len: 16; d_gene: .; v_gene: TRBV7-9; abundance: .; CDR3nt: TGTGCCAGCAGCGGAACAGACCTCATAACGGTGGATGGCTACACCTTC; CDR3aa: CASSGTDLITVDGYTF
j_gene: TRBJ2-3; len: 11; d_gene: .; v_gene: TRBV20-1; abundance: .; CDR3nt: TGCAGTGCGGAACAGGGAGATACGCAGTATTTT; CDR3aa: CSAEQGDTQYF
j_gene: TRBJ1-3; len: 12; d_gene: .; v_gene: TRBV30; abundance: .; CDR3nt: TGTGCCTTAAAGAATACTGGAAACACCATATATTTT; CDR3aa: CALKNTGNTIYF
j_gene: TRBJ1-1; len: 14; d_gene: .; v_gene: TRBV7-2; abundance: once; CDR3nt: TGTGCCAGCAGCTCGCACCAGGGGAACACTGAAGCTTTCTTT; CDR3aa: CASSSHQGNTEAFF
j_gene: TRBJ2-3; len: 15; d_gene: TRBD1; v_gene: TRBV7-6; abundance: .; CDR3nt: TGTGCCAGCAGCCCGGACAGGGGGCGCCCAGATACGCAGTATTTT; CDR3aa: CASSPDRGRPDTQYF
j_gene: TRBJ1-4; len: 13; d_gene: .; v_gene: TRBV2; abundance: .; CDR3nt: TGTGCCAGCAGATCGGGACGGGGCGAAAAACTGTTTTTT; CDR3aa: CASRSGRGEKLFF
j_gene: TRBJ2-2; len: 15; d_gene: .; v_gene: TRBV7-2; abundance: .; CDR3nt: TGTGCCAGCAGCTTACAGGGGCGAGAAACCGGGGAGCTGTTTTTT; CDR3aa: CASSLQGRETGELFF
j_gene: TRBJ2-7; len: 16; d_gene: TRBD2; v_gene: TRBV7-8; abundance: .; CDR3nt: TGTGCCAGCAGCTTAGTAAGCGGGGCGAGCTCCTACGAGCAGTACTTC; CDR3aa: CASSLVSGASSYEQYF
j_gene: TRBJ2-5; len: 17; d_gene: TRBD1; v_gene: TRBV4-1; abundance: .; CDR3nt: TGCGCCAGCAGCCAAGCCCCGGGACAGGGGGTAACAGAGACCCAGTACTTC; CDR3aa: CASSQAPGQGVTETQYF
j_gene: TRBJ1-4; len: 14; d_gene: .; v_gene: TRBV30; abundance: few; CDR3nt: TGTGCCTGGAGTTCACAGGGACTAGGGGAAAAACTGTTTTTT; CDR3aa: CAWSSQGLGEKLFF
j_gene: TRBJ2-7; len: 13; d_gene: .; v_gene: TRBV3-1/TRBV3-2; abundance: .; CDR3nt: TGTGCCAGCAGCCAAGATTGGGCCTACGAGCAGTACTTC; CDR3aa: CASSQDWAYEQYF
j_gene: TRBJ1-1; len: 12; d_gene: .; v_gene: TRBV30; abundance: .; CDR3nt: TGTGCCTGGAGTGTACTAACAACTGAAGCTTTCTTT; CDR3aa: CAWSVLTTEAFF
j_gene: TRBJ1-5; len: 13; d_gene: .; v_gene: TRBV18; abundance: once; CDR3nt: TGTGCCAGCTCACGGGGGAGGGATCAGCCCCAGCATTTT; CDR3aa: CASSRGRDQPQHF
j_gene: TRBJ1-1; len: 15; d_gene: TRBD1; v_gene: TRBV19; abundance: .; CDR3nt: TGTGCCAGTAGTGCGCGAACAGGGGGTAGGACTGAAGCTTTCTTT; CDR3aa: CASSARTGGRTEAFF
j_gene: TRBJ1-1; len: 14; d_gene: .; v_gene: TRBV28; abundance: .; CDR3nt: TGTGCCAGCACTCGGGGCGGAGCGAACACTGAAGCTTTCTTT; CDR3aa: CASTRGGANTEAFF
j_gene: TRBJ2-5; len: 17; d_gene: .; v_gene: TRBV6-2/TRBV6-3; abundance: .; CDR3nt: TGTGCCAGCAGTTACTCTTATTCACCCCGGGCACAAGAGACCCAGTACTTC; CDR3aa: CASSYSYSPRAQETQYF
j_gene: TRBJ2-2; len: 15; d_gene: .; v_gene: TRBV19; abundance: .; CDR3nt: TGTGCCAGTAGTGAGGGGTTGGGGTACACCGGGGAGCTGTTTTTT; CDR3aa: CASSEGLGYTGELFF
j_gene: TRBJ2-5; len: 13; d_gene: .; v_gene: TRBV12-3/TRBV12-4; abundance: .; CDR3nt: TGTGCCAGCAGTTTACTAGGAATAGAGACCCAGTACTTC; CDR3aa: CASSLLGIETQYF
j_gene: TRBJ1-2; len: 13; d_gene: .; v_gene: TRBV6-5; abundance: .; CDR3nt: TGTGCCAGCAACTACAGAAGTGGGTATGGCTACACCTTC; CDR3aa: CASNYRSGYGYTF
j_gene: TRBJ2-5; len: 16; d_gene: .; v_gene: TRBV9; abundance: few; CDR3nt: TGTGCCAGCAGCGTAGCTAGGGGGGCCGTTAAAGAGACCCAGTACTTC; CDR3aa: CASSVARGAVKETQYF
j_gene: TRBJ1-5; len: 13; d_gene: .; v_gene: TRBV19; abundance: .; CDR3nt: TGTGCCAGTAGTATAGGATCCGATCAGCCCCAGCATTTT; CDR3aa: CASSIGSDQPQHF
j_gene: TRBJ1-3; len: 15; d_gene: .; v_gene: TRBV25-1; abundance: .; CDR3nt: TGTGCCAGCAGTGATGGGGATACCTCTGGAAACACCATATATTTT; CDR3aa: CASSDGDTSGNTIYF
j_gene: TRBJ2-5; len: 12; d_gene: .; v_gene: TRBV7-2; abundance: .; CDR3nt: TGTGCCAGCAGCGGTTACGGAGAGACCCAGTACTTC; CDR3aa: CASSGYGETQYF
j_gene: TRBJ2-7; len: 12; d_gene: .; v_gene: TRBV6-5; abundance: .; CDR3nt: TGTGCCAGCCACAGAAGCTCCTACGAGCAGTACTTC; CDR3aa: CASHRSSYEQYF
j_gene: TRBJ2-7; len: 15; d_gene: TRBD2; v_gene: TRBV9; abundance: .; CDR3nt: TGTGCCAGCAGCGTAGTTCCTAGCGGGGACTACGAGCAGTACTTC; CDR3aa: CASSVVPSGDYEQYF
j_gene: TRBJ2-7; len: 14; d_gene: .; v_gene: TRBV27; abundance: .; CDR3nt: TGTGCCAGCAGTTTGAGGGTGGGGTACTACGAGCAGTACTTC; CDR3aa: CASSLRVGYYEQYF
j_gene: TRBJ1-1; len: 13; d_gene: .; v_gene: TRBV7-2; abundance: once; CDR3nt: TGTGCCAGCAGCTTAGACAGGAACACTGAAGCTTTCTTT; CDR3aa: CASSLDRNTEAFF
j_gene: TRBJ1-2; len: 14; d_gene: .; v_gene: TRBV14; abundance: .; CDR3nt: TGTGCCAGCAGCCAAGGGGGTTGGGGACAAGGCTACACCTTC; CDR3aa: CASSQGGWGQGYTF
j_gene: TRBJ1-3; len: 12; d_gene: .; v_gene: TRBV5-6; abundance: .; CDR3nt: TGTGCCAGCAGCTTGGGTGGAAACACCATATATTTT; CDR3aa: CASSLGGNTIYF
j_gene: TRBJ2-5; len: 14; d_gene: TRBD1; v_gene: TRBV28; abundance: .; CDR3nt: TGTGCCAGCAGTTCGGGACAGATACAAGAGACCCAGTACTTC; CDR3aa: CASSSGQIQETQYF
j_gene: TRBJ1-5; len: 14; d_gene: .; v_gene: TRBV2; abundance: once; CDR3nt: TGTGCCAGCAGCGGGACTGCGAGCAATCAGCCCCAGCATTTT; CDR3aa: CASSGTASNQPQHF
j_gene: TRBJ1-1; len: 15; d_gene: .; v_gene: TRBV27; abundance: .; CDR3nt: TGTGCCAGCAGTTTTTACCGAACAGGGAGACTTGAAGCTTTCTTT; CDR3aa: CASSFYRTGRLEAFF
j_gene: TRBJ2-7; len: 16; d_gene: .; v_gene: TRBV9; abundance: .; CDR3nt: TGTGCCAGCAGCGTAGATGCCGGGACTGCAACCTACGAGCAGTACTTC; CDR3aa: CASSVDAGTATYEQYF
j_gene: TRBJ2-5; len: 12; d_gene: .; v_gene: TRBV20-1; abundance: once; CDR3nt: TGCAGTGCTAGTGGTAGTAGAGAGACCCAGTACTTC; CDR3aa: CSASGSRETQYF
j_gene: TRBJ1-1; len: 15; d_gene: .; v_gene: TRBV18; abundance: .; CDR3nt: TGTGCCAGCTCGCCGAAGCAGGGAGGTAACACTGAAGCTTTCTTT; CDR3aa: CASSPKQGGNTEAFF